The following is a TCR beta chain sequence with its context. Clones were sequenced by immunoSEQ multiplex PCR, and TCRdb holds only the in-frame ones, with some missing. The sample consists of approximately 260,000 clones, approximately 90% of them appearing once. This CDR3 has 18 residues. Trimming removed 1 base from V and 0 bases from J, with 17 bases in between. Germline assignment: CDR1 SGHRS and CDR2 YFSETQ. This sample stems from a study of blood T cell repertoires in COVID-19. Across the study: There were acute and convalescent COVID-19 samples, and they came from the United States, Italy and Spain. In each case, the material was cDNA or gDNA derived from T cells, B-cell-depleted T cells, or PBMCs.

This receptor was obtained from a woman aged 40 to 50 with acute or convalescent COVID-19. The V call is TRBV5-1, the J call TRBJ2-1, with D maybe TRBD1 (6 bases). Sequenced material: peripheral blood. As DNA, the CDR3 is TGCGCCAGCAGCTTGAGGCAAGGGGGAGCTGGCTCCTACAATGAGCAGTTCTTC. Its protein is CASSLRQGGAGSYNEQFF.